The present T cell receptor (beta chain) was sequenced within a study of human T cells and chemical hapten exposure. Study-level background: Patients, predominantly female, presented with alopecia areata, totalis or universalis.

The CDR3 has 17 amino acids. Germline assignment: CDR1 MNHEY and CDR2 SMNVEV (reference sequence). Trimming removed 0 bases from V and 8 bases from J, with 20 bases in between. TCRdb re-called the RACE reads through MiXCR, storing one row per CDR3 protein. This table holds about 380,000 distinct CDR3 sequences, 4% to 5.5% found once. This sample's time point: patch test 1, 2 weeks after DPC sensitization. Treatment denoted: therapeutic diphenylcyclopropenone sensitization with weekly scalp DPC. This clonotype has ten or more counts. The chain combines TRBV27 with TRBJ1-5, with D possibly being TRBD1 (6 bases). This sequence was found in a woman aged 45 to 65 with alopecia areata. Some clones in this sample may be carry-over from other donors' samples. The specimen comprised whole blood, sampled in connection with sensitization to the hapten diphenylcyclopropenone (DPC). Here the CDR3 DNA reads TGTGCCAGCAGTTTATCATGGATACGGGGGCTCCAAGAGCCCCAGCATTTT. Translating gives CASSLSWIRGLQEPQHF.